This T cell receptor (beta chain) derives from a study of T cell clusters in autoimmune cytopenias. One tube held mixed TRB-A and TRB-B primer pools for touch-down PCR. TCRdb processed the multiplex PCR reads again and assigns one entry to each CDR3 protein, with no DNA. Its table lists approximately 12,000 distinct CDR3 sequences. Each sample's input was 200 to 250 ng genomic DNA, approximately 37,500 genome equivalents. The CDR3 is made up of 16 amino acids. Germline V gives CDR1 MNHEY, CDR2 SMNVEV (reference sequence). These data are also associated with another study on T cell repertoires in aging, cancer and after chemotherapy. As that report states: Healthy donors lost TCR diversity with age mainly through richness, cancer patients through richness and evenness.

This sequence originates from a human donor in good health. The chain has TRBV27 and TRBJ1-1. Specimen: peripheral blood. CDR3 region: CASSLSGWVVNTEAFF.